The rows below give T cell receptor beta chains drawn from one sample of a study of T cells expressing NK-cell markers. TCRdb reprocessed the 5' RACE reads and keeps a single row for each CDR3 protein, giving no DNA. The sample table sets out approximately 420,000 distinct CDR3 sequences. Sequenced material: blood T cells: a sorted CD56 or NKG2C T cell subset, CD4+ or CD8+ T cells, or bulk PBMC T cells (not recorded which). The origin of the receptors is a woman aged 50 to 60 in good health. Both conserved end residues are part of each CDR3.

CDR3aa,v_gene,j_gene
CASSPGQGNSGYTF,TRBV5-1,TRBJ1-2
CASSLKLALEQFF,TRBV7-2,TRBJ2-1
CASTPRVTESMNTEAFF,TRBV5-1,TRBJ1-1
CASRKSGRTNTQYF,TRBV28,TRBJ2-3
CATSDLRAGGPATQYF,TRBV24-1,TRBJ2-3
CAWNRGRETQYF,TRBV30,TRBJ2-5
CSARGPTVAGNVNEQFF,TRBV20-1,TRBJ2-1
CSADPFGTEAFF,TRBV29-1,TRBJ1-1
CAMDRGIYNEQFF,TRBV7-8,TRBJ2-1
CASSFTGTSGSIAGELFF,TRBV5-5,TRBJ2-2
CASSQRGTSGSRKGDEQFF,TRBV4-2,TRBJ2-1
CASLGAGGPYTQYF,TRBV12-3/TRBV12-4,TRBJ2-3
CASSAGTLSNQPQHF,TRBV12-3/TRBV12-4,TRBJ1-5
CASSSGLLAGVPDTQYF,TRBV6-5,TRBJ2-3
CASSPTGGVRDSPLHF,TRBV12-3/TRBV12-4,TRBJ1-6
CASSLVPLGITTDTQYF,TRBV5-1,TRBJ2-3
CASSHRGELFF,TRBV3-1,TRBJ1-4
CASSKTGLAGAGANVLTF,TRBV5-6,TRBJ2-6
CASSLGGLGPEQFF,TRBV11-2,TRBJ2-1
CASSVEGLADTQYF,TRBV9,TRBJ2-3
CASTPAGETGAFF,TRBV7-9,TRBJ1-1
CASSQDLARRETQYF,TRBV4-1,TRBJ2-5
CSARDFRGTEQYF,TRBV20-1,TRBJ2-7
CASGQLRRGGTEETQYF,TRBV6-1,TRBJ2-5
CAFPPPIGSGELFF,TRBV14,TRBJ2-2
CASRKLGGLAGADTQYF,TRBV12-3/TRBV12-4,TRBJ2-3
CASSLLRATTDTQYF,TRBV11-2,TRBJ2-3
CASSIGTYTGELFF,TRBV12-3/TRBV12-4,TRBJ2-2
CASSQERVGLANEQFF,TRBV3-1,TRBJ2-1
CASSFSRDSQETQYF,TRBV5-1,TRBJ2-5
CASSQVPAGWGTGELFF,TRBV14,TRBJ2-2
CSARGITLNTEAFF,TRBV20-1,TRBJ1-1
CASSLVLSGLYNEQFF,TRBV12-3/TRBV12-4,TRBJ2-1
CASRGTGVVSNQPQHF,TRBV19,TRBJ1-5
CSADAGQPNYGYTF,TRBV20-1,TRBJ1-2
CASSLIGLAGKGSSYEQYF,TRBV5-1,TRBJ2-7
CASSPGPGTGPEQYF,TRBV5-1,TRBJ2-7
CASSYRQGRRNTEAFF,TRBV6-6,TRBJ1-1
CATATGTAAYNEQFF,TRBV15,TRBJ2-1
CASSLDGAGEGQFF,TRBV7-8,TRBJ2-1
CSVESKGFNEQFF,TRBV29-1,TRBJ2-1
CASSPGGRGTGELFF,TRBV7-9,TRBJ2-2
CSAQLPAGYNEQFF,TRBV20-1,TRBJ2-1
CASSSDLNTEAFF,TRBV2,TRBJ1-1
CASSSPIRQGANTGELFF,TRBV5-1,TRBJ2-2
CAWSFGAYQEAFF,TRBV30,TRBJ1-1
CASTPFGALETQYF,TRBV25-1,TRBJ2-5
CASSAHRVDEQFF,TRBV9,TRBJ2-1
CASAGVNEQYF,TRBV10-2,TRBJ2-7